This TCR beta chain was captured by sequencing in a study of cytomegalovirus exposure and HLA in healthy donors. 13 Jbeta primers and 60 Vbeta primers were used for the PCR. The protocol was immunoSEQ multiplex PCR, while the TCRdb copy is restricted to in-frame clones and leaves out a portion. This table has 220,000 or so clones, more than 65% appearing once. This clone was counted only a few times. CDR1 is MGHRA and CDR2 is YSYEKL in the germline V gene. The V segment lost 0 bases and the J segment 7 bases; nucleotides outside the gene matches: 10. The CDR3 runs 17 residues. The clonotype originates from a man in his forties or fifties in good health and CMV-seronegative. The V gene is TRBV4-1, the J gene TRBJ2-2, with 8 bases lining up with TRBD2. The specimen sequenced was PBMCs. The CDR3 sequence: CASSQDDGRAANGELFF. CDR3 coding DNA: TGCGCCAGCAGCCAAGATGACGGGAGGGCCGCTAACGGGGAGCTGTTTTTT.